The 26 T cell receptor beta chains below all came from one sample that was sequenced in a study of lymphopenia after photon versus proton radiotherapy. The assay was immunoSEQ multiplex PCR, and TCRdb's table has in-frame clones only and misses some. The sample includes fewer than 20,000 clones, 92% of them seen just once. The sequencing here drew on peripheral blood, taken from a patient treated with photon-based radiotherapy. These receptor sequences come from a middle-aged woman with cholangiocarcinoma.

The chain combines TRBV25-1 with TRBJ2-3; D is unresolved. The CDR3 is 11 residues long. V dropped 4 bases and J dropped 7 bases, with 6 bases sitting between them. Germline V gene data show CDR1 as MGHDK and CDR2 as SYGVNS. For the CDR3, the DNA is TGTGCCAGCAGTGGAACTAATACGCAGTATTTT. This translates into CASSGTNTQYF.

This clone is a singleton in its sample. The V gene is TRBV28, the J gene TRBJ2-7, with D perhaps TRBD1 (6 bases). Trimming removed 4 bases at V and 3 bases at J, with 19 bases between. The CDR3 spans 16 residues. Looked up from germline, CDR1 is MDHEN and CDR2 is SYDVKM. CDR3 amino acids: CASSSPGQTVSYEQYF. The CDR3 coding sequence is TGTGCCAGCAGTTCCCCAGGACAGACGGTTAGCTACGAGCAGTACTTC.

This chain links TRBV5-1 with TRBJ2-7; TRBD1 agrees at 8 bases. Trimming cost V 4 bases and J 6 bases; bases outside gene matches: 6. The CDR3 consists of 13 residues. Looked up from germline, CDR1 is SGHRS and CDR2 is YFSETQ. CDR3 region: CASSGKQGAEQYF. The CDR3, as DNA: TGCGCCAGCAGCGGAAAGCAGGGGGCCGAGCAGTACTTC.

The chain uses TRBV6-6 and TRBJ1-2, with D maybe TRBD1 (5 bases). The CDR3 sequence is 11 residues long. The V end was cut by 5 bases, the J end by 8 bases, with 9 bases between. The germline V gene has CDR1 MNHNY and CDR2 SVGAGI (reference sequence). The DNA for the CDR3 is TGTGCCAGCAGTGAGAGGGGAGGCTACACCTTC. It codes for CASSERGGYTF.

The sample holds one count of this clone. This rearrangement joins TRBV6-1 to TRBJ1-6; D is unclear. This CDR3 region has 12 residues. The V gene lost 7 bases and the J gene lost 8 bases, with 9 bases spanning the gap. The germline gives CDR1 MNHNS, CDR2 SASEGT. The CDR3 loop reads CASTGGDSPLHF. The CDR3, as DNA: TGTGCCAGCACGGGCGGTGATTCACCCCTCCACTTT.

The V gene is TRBV2, the J gene TRBJ2-7; tentative D call: TRBD2 (6 bases). Germline CDR1 and CDR2: SNHLY and FYNNEI. CDR3 size: 14 residues. The V end lost 5 bases, the J end lost 2 bases, and 13 bases lay between the germline ends. This CDR3 reads CASSPGLRAYEQYF. CDR3 bases: TGTGCCAGCAGTCCGGGACTTAGAGCCTACGAGCAGTACTTC.

This chain uses TRBV6-5 with TRBJ2-1; the match to TRBD2 covers 8 bases. CDR1 and CDR2 (germline): MNHEY, SVGAGI. There are 14 residues in the CDR3. With V trimmed by 6 bases and J by 9 bases, 10 bases remained unmatched. The CDR3 region is CASSTGTRAGEQFF. CDR3 coding DNA: TGTGCCAGCAGCACCGGGACTAGGGCCGGTGAGCAGTTCTTC.

The table lists this clone with a count of one. This chain joins TRBV6-5 and TRBJ2-1; 9 bases are shared with TRBD2. J was trimmed by 5 bases and V by 8 bases; bases with no gene match: 7. Germline loops: CDR1 MNHEY, CDR2 SVGAGI. This CDR3 is built from 14 residues. CDR3 sequence reads: CASRSGGNDNEQFF. The CDR3 coding sequence is TGTGCCAGCCGAAGCGGGGGGAATGACAATGAGCAGTTCTTC.

This clone appeared a single time. The chain carries TRBV7-9 and TRBJ1-2; TRBD1 matches at 7 bases. With 3 bases clipped from V and 7 bases from J, the junction kept 5 bases outside the gene matches. Germline CDR1 SEHNR, CDR2 FQNEAQ (reference sequence). CDR3 length equals 13 residues. This chain's CDR3 is CASSLEGAGGYTF. The DNA for the CDR3 is TGTGCCAGCAGCTTGGAGGGGGCGGGTGGCTACACCTTC.

The chain is built from TRBV5-5 and TRBJ1-5; D perhaps matches TRBD1 (5 bases). The CDR3 runs 15 residues. From germline, CDR1 is SGHKS and CDR2 YYEKEE (reference sequence). V was shortened by 4 bases and J by 6 bases, with 17 bases between the two germline ends. This chain's CDR3 is CASSPYGWGGQPQHF. The CDR3 nucleotides are TGTGCCAGCAGCCCCTACGGTTGGGGGGGTCAGCCCCAGCATTTT.

The V and J genes are TRBV5-4 and TRBJ2-5; 11 bases match TRBD2. Germline V CDR1 and CDR2: SGHNT, YYREEE (reference sequence). The junction had 5 bases not matched to a gene; V was cut back by 4 bases and J by 0 bases. The CDR3 contains 16 residues. The CDR3 DNA reads TGTGCCAGCAGCCCAGCTAGCGGGGGGAACCAAGAGACCCAGTACTTC. It is translated as CASSPASGGNQETQYF.

The chain uses TRBV11-2 and TRBJ2-7; TRBD1 is a possible D gene (5 bases). The CDR3 is 13 amino acids. Per the germline V gene, CDR1 is SGHAT and CDR2 is FQNNGV. Trimming took 5 bases from V and 6 from J, leaving 14 bases between them. The CDR3 reads CASSKGALGEQYF. CDR3 sequence (DNA): TGTGCCAGCAGCAAAGGGGCCCTGGGCGAGCAGTACTTC.

The V gene is TRBV6-6, the J gene TRBJ2-2; no firm D call. The V end lost 6 bases, the J end lost 2 bases, and 10 bases lay between the germline ends. Germline assignment: CDR1 MNHNY and CDR2 SVGAGI (reference sequence). The CDR3 consists of 14 residues. The CDR3 reads CASREQINTGELFF. CDR3 DNA: TGTGCCAGCAGGGAACAGATAAACACCGGGGAGCTGTTTTTT.

The rearrangement links TRBV11-3 to TRBJ1-2; the D gene is possibly TRBD1 (6 bases). CDR3 length: 13 residues. V was pared by 5 bases and J by 4 bases, with 11 bases between. In germline, CDR1 is SGHNT, CDR2 YENEEA. This chain's CDR3 is CASSAGALYGYTF. Written as DNA, the CDR3 is TGTGCCAGCAGCGCAGGGGCCCTCTATGGCTACACCTTC.

The chain recombines TRBV29-1 with TRBJ2-1, with 9 bases that match TRBD2. Germline-derived CDR1 and CDR2 are SQVTM and ANQGSEA. The CDR3 spans 13 residues. J was trimmed by 7 bases and V by 8 bases; bases with no gene match: 9. CDR3 amino acids: CSRAGGRTNEQFF. The CDR3 DNA reads as TGCAGCCGGGCGGGAGGGAGGACAAATGAGCAGTTCTTC.

The J gene is TRBJ1-1, the V gene TRBV7-6; D is undetermined. The germline gives CDR1 SGHVS, CDR2 FNYEAQ. The V gene lost 2 bases and the J gene lost 4 bases, with 8 bases spanning the gap. This CDR3 spans 13 amino acids. The chain's CDR3 is CASSLTLITEAFF. CDR3 DNA: TGTGCCAGCAGCTTAACACTTATCACTGAAGCTTTCTTT.

The rearrangement uses TRBV27 and TRBJ2-7; 7 bases are a match to TRBD2. The V segment lost 3 bases and the J segment 9 bases; nucleotides outside the gene matches: 5. Germline V CDR1 and CDR2: MNHEY, SMNVEV (reference sequence). CDR3 length equals 12 residues. CDR3 sequence: CASSLPGGRQYF. DNA of the CDR3: TGTGCCAGCAGTTTGCCCGGCGGGAGGCAGTACTTC.

The sample holds one count of this clone. V gene TRBV19 combines with J gene TRBJ2-7; TRBD1 might be the D (5 bases). Trimming took off 6 bases at V and 0 bases at J, with 15 bases between the two ends. This CDR3 region has 15 residues. Germline V gene sequence: CDR1 LNHDA, CDR2 SQIVND (reference sequence). Written as DNA, the CDR3 is TGTGCCAGTAGCCTGGCACAGGAGAGCTCCTACGAGCAGTACTTC. Its translation is CASSLAQESSYEQYF.

The chain links TRBV6-1 to TRBJ2-7, with D tentatively TRBD2 (6 bases). Germline CDR1 reads MNHNS; CDR2 reads SASEGT. The length of the CDR3 is 15 residues. V was shortened by 5 bases and J by 2 bases, with 16 bases between the two germline ends. The CDR3 sequence: CASSIPAAGTYEQYF. CDR3 in DNA: TGTGCCAGCAGTATCCCTGCGGCGGGAACCTACGAGCAGTACTTC.

This sequence joins TRBV4-1 and TRBJ2-1; possible D gene TRBD1, 5 bases. The length of the CDR3 is 13 residues. V was shortened by 5 bases and J by 3 bases, with 8 bases between the two germline ends. Germline CDR1 is MGHRA and CDR2 is YSYEKL. The CDR3 bases are TGCGCCAGCAGCGAGCAGGGCTACAATGAGCAGTTCTTC. Amino acids: CASSEQGYNEQFF.

This chain links TRBV18 with TRBJ1-5, with no clear D. Germline V gene data show CDR1 as KGHSH and CDR2 as LQKENI. Trimming stripped 3 bases from V and 2 bases from J, with 8 bases between. The CDR3 runs to 14 residues. The CDR3 region has the DNA TGTGCCAGCTCACCGGGTGTTGGCAATCAGCCCCAGCATTTT. As protein: CASSPGVGNQPQHF.

CDR3 sequence: CASSWAGTSGNEQFF. The CDR3 DNA follows: TGTGCCAGCAGCTGGGCCGGGACTAGCGGAAATGAGCAGTTCTTC. The chain employs TRBV5-4 and TRBJ2-1, with TRBD2 matching over 11 bases. The CDR3 runs 15 residues. Germline trimming cut 3 bases from V and 7 bases from J; bases unmatched to any gene: 6. Germline V gene data show CDR1 as SGHNT and CDR2 as YYREEE (reference sequence).

The V call is TRBV9, the J call TRBJ1-1, with D unclear. Trimming left V 0 bases short and J 5 bases short, with 14 bases between. Looked up from germline, CDR1 is SGDLS and CDR2 is YYNGEE. The length of the CDR3 is 15 residues. The DNA for the CDR3 is TGTGCCAGCAGCGTAGGATGGGGTAGTTCAACTGAAGCTTTCTTT. Translation gives CASSVGWGSSTEAFF.

V gene TRBV19 combines with J gene TRBJ2-3; 7 bases are a match to TRBD1. The CDR3 spans 15 residues. CDR1 is LNHDA and CDR2 is SQIVND in the germline V gene (reference sequence). V was clipped by 6 bases and J by 3 bases; unmatched bases: 9. This chain's CDR3 is CASRLSTGVTDTQYF. CDR3 nucleotides: TGTGCCAGTAGACTCAGTACAGGGGTTACAGATACGCAGTATTTT.

The CDR3 loop reads CASSQLGRATYNEQFF. Here the CDR3 DNA reads TGTGCCAGCAGCCAGCTCGGTCGGGCCACCTACAATGAGCAGTTCTTC. V is TRBV14 and J is TRBJ2-1, with D uncertain. Germline-derived CDR1 and CDR2 are SGHDN and FVKESK. The CDR3 is 16 amino acids. Trimming shortened V by 3 bases and J by 2 bases, and 14 bases separated the two germline ends.

This clone came up a few times. The J gene is TRBJ2-7, the V gene TRBV10-1; the match to TRBD2 covers 8 bases. This CDR3 is built from 16 residues. After removal of 3 bases from V and 6 bases from J, the junction contained 13 bases not matched to a gene. Germline lookup yields CDR1 WNHNN and CDR2 SYGVQD (reference sequence). This chain's CDR3 is CASSESGGRISVEQYF. The CDR3 nucleotides are TGCGCCAGCAGTGAATCGGGCGGGAGGATATCGGTCGAGCAGTACTTC.